The rows below give T cell receptor beta chains drawn from one sample of a study of T cells in Graves' hyperthyroidism and ophthalmopathy. TCRdb re-called the multiplex PCR reads through MiXCR, storing one row per CDR3 protein. The table lists roughly 740,000 distinct CDR3 sequences, 16% of them singletons, with roughly 8% in the top ten. The sequenced material came from blood. The receptors were sampled from a man younger than 30 with Graves' hyperthyroidism. The CDR3 runs from the conserved cysteine through the conserved F or W. The order of the fields is V gene, CDR3 protein.

TRBV7-9 CASRTGYETQYF
TRBV30 CAWTRVGEQYF
TRBV11-1 CASSPSEGVAKNIQYF
TRBV10-3 CAISARDKDGYTF
TRBV3-2 CASILTSGRALDNEQFF
TRBV27 CASRLKGGSHAYEQYF
TRBV20-1 CSAWGKGDTDTQYF
TRBV19 CASAPAGLAGAYEQYF
TRBV29-1 CSVVRERTDTQYF
TRBV2 CASSTQGTAYEQYF
TRBV7-9 CASSSGLVSYNEQFF
TRBV3-1 CASSLRGQGGNIQYF
TRBV7-2 CASSVKGGNQPQHF
TRBV27 CASSLVGEVAYEQYF
TRBV7-2 CASSLERQGYSPLHF
TRBV18 CASSPNRGLGEKLFF
TRBV12-3/TRBV12-4 CASSSAGPEQFF
TRBV5-1 CASSPTLGTGANVLTF
TRBV6-2/TRBV6-3 CASRLTSASTDTQYF
TRBV19 CATSSTAPGEQYF
TRBV4-3 CASSQDRTGSYEQYF
TRBV5-5 CASSSMDSNPRETQYF
TRBV27 CASRVVSGGSGRYEQYF
TRBV14 CASSRSGMEQYF
TRBV12-3/TRBV12-4 CASSSGTVETQYF
TRBV7-2 CASSLDKTGELFF
TRBV4-1 CASSGTSGRAETQYF
TRBV7-9 CASSFSGRSSLYF
TRBV6-1 CASSGNDRGQFF
TRBV7-9 CASSLVPYGRVGREQYF
TRBV20-1 CSANGGGEVYGYTF
TRBV5-4 CASSSGTRRQQETQYF
TRBV10-3 CAISRLAGDVSYEQYF
TRBV19 CASSVGVQLNEQFF
TRBV27 CASRLMNEQFF
TRBV5-4 CASSRGWAYNEQFF
TRBV15 CATSSTAGLTDTQYF
TRBV4-1 CASSHPGYNQPQHF
TRBV4-1 CASSQVPTSGRANEQYF
TRBV19 CASSQGQGVTNQPQHF
TRBV12-5 CASGAGQHNEQFF
TRBV28 CASSFPGQHYEQYF
TRBV10-3 CAIRPGDAGNEQFF
TRBV5-1 CASSPSLAGSNEQFF
TRBV5-1 CASSPQRSGADYNEQFF
TRBV7-9 CASSPQTASGSYNEQFF
TRBV3-1 CASSQEVDEQYF
TRBV7-2 CASSLAGAHQPQHF
TRBV6-1 CASSSPSGRQGYEQYF
TRBV12-3/TRBV12-4 CASSLASGTDTHYEQYF